The 26 T cell receptor beta chains below were found in one sample sequenced in a study of shared clonotypes between healthy human individuals. The repertoire was sequenced with immunoSEQ multiplex PCR; TCRdb's copy has only in-frame clones and lacks some. The sample yields about 1 million clones, more than 60% seen once. Sample: memory CD4+ T cells sorted from blood. Subset of the sample: CD45RA-negative fraction. These receptors were obtained from a man aged 18 to 35 in good health.

This chain links TRBV10-1 with TRBJ2-5; the match to TRBD1 covers 9 bases. The germline gives CDR1 WNHNN, CDR2 SYGVQD (reference sequence). This CDR3 is built from 16 residues. The V and J ends lost 6 bases and 1 base, in that order; junction bases with no gene match: 9. CDR3 loop: CASSRATGGTQETQYF. DNA of the CDR3: TGCGCCAGCAGCCGCGCGACAGGGGGGACCCAAGAGACCCAGTACTTC.

This rearrangement joins TRBV28 to TRBJ1-5, with 8 bases fitting TRBD1. The CDR3 runs to 14 residues. With 7 bases clipped from V and 7 bases from J, the junction kept 9 bases outside the gene matches. CDR1 and CDR2 from the germline V gene are MDHEN and SYDVKM. This CDR3 reads CASKGTGLEQPQHF. The CDR3 nucleotides are TGTGCCAGCAAGGGGACAGGCTTGGAGCAGCCCCAGCATTTT.

The gene calls are TRBV7-2 and TRBJ2-3, with 12 positions matching TRBD2. From germline, CDR1 is SGHTA and CDR2 FQGNSA. There are 16 residues in the CDR3. V was pared by 3 bases and J by 2 bases, with 3 bases of the junction left unmatched. The CDR3 is CASSFSSGRATDTQYF. The CDR3 DNA follows: TGTGCCAGCAGCTTTTCTAGCGGGAGGGCCACAGATACGCAGTATTTT.

A few counts support this clone. The chain carries TRBV4-3 and TRBJ2-7; D remains unclear. The CDR3 is 14 residues long. Germline V gene lookup returns CDR1 LGHNA and CDR2 YSLEER. V was trimmed by 2 bases and J by 5 bases, leaving 13 bases between them. Written as DNA, the CDR3 is TGCGCCAGCAGCCAAAGGAACGGCTTTGACGAGCAGTACTTC. Its translation: CASSQRNGFDEQYF.

The chain links TRBV11-2 to TRBJ2-7, with 8 bases matching TRBD2. The CDR3 is 14 residues long. The V and J ends lost 4 bases and 4 bases, in that order; junction bases with no gene match: 6. From germline, CDR1 is SGHAT and CDR2 FQNNGV. This CDR3 reads CASSSGLAAYEQYF. The CDR3, as DNA: TGTGCCAGCAGCTCCGGACTAGCAGCTTACGAGCAGTACTTC.

The rearrangement joins TRBV7-8 to TRBJ1-1; a weak D match, TRBD1 (5 bases). The V gene lost 5 bases and the J gene lost 1 base, with 17 bases spanning the gap. This CDR3 has 16 amino acids. Germline values: CDR1 SGHVS, CDR2 FQNEAQ. CDR3 sequence reads: CASSPKTRTPNTEAFF. DNA of the CDR3: TGTGCCAGCAGCCCCAAGACTAGGACACCGAACACTGAAGCTTTCTTT.

The V and J genes are TRBV5-1 and TRBJ1-1, with D uncertain. Trimming shortened V by 2 bases and J by 7 bases, and 18 bases separated the two germline ends. Per the germline V gene, CDR1 is SGHRS and CDR2 is YFSETQ. The CDR3 is 15 amino acids. The CDR3 here is CASSLGQEPQVEAFF. In DNA form, the CDR3 reads TGCGCCAGCAGCTTAGGGCAGGAGCCCCAGGTTGAAGCTTTCTTT. The full variable domain, rest sourced from reference TRBV5-1 and TRBJ1-1, is KAGVTQTPRYLIKTRGQQVTLSCSPISGHRSVSWYQQTPGQGLQFLFEYFSETQRNKGNFPGRFSGRQFSNSRSEMNVSTLELGDSALYLCASSLGQEPQVEAFFGQGTRLTVV.

This clone came up once. The CDR3: CASSLLRQLGANVLTF. The CDR3 bases are TGTGCCAGCAGTTTACTACGACAGCTGGGGGCCAACGTCCTGACTTTC. V is TRBV28 and J is TRBJ2-6; possibly TRBD1 for D (5 bases). Germline V lookup: CDR1 MDHEN, CDR2 SYDVKM. V lost 2 bases and J 4 bases, leaving 12 bases between the germline ends. CDR3 length equals 16 residues.

Comment on this clone: Other DNA sequences in the same sample also yield this CDR3. For the CDR3, the DNA is TGTGCCAGCAGGTCACAGGGCTCTAATGAAAAACTGTTTTTT. This gives the protein CASRSQGSNEKLFF. The chain uses TRBV6-6 and TRBJ1-4; D possibly corresponds to TRBD1 (6 bases). V was trimmed by 6 bases and J by 3 bases, leaving 11 bases between them. The CDR3 is made up of 14 amino acids. CDR1 MNHNY and CDR2 SVGAGI come from the germline V gene (reference sequence).

DNA of the CDR3: TGTGCCAGCAGCCTTTCTTTGGCCAGGGGAAACATTCAGTACTTC. This codes for CASSLSLARGNIQYF. The J gene is TRBJ2-4, the V gene TRBV14, with D perhaps matching TRBD1 (6 bases). V lost 4 bases and J lost 6, with 16 bases in between. The CDR3 extends over 15 amino acids. The germline CDR1 and CDR2 sequences are SGHDN and FVKESK.

The CDR3 protein is CAGGGTSVPGAKNIQYF. CDR3 coding DNA: TGTGCCGGAGGGGGGACTAGCGTCCCGGGAGCCAAAAACATTCAGTACTTC. This rearrangement joins TRBV2 to TRBJ2-4; 10 bases are shared with TRBD2. This CDR3 is built from 17 residues. The germline V gene has CDR1 SNHLY and CDR2 FYNNEI. V lost 11 bases, J lost 0 bases, and 13 bases stayed unmatched.

This sequence joins TRBV2 and TRBJ1-2, with D possibly TRBD1 on 5 matching bases. Germline V lookup: CDR1 SNHLY, CDR2 FYNNEI. Trimming stripped 8 bases from V and 5 bases from J, with 15 bases between. The CDR3 has 13 residues. The CDR3 is CASRTDSYYGYTF. CDR3 in DNA: TGTGCCAGCCGTACCGACAGTTATTATGGCTACACCTTC.

The chain links TRBV5-1 to TRBJ2-7; TRBD1 matches 8 bases. The CDR3 consists of 14 residues. Germline assignment: CDR1 SGHRS and CDR2 YFSETQ. J was trimmed by 4 bases and V by 1 base; bases with no gene match: 4. DNA for the CDR3: TGCGCCAGCAGCTTGACGACAGGGGTATACGAGCAGTACTTC. As protein: CASSLTTGVYEQYF.

The V call is TRBV6-5, the J call TRBJ2-5; D uncertain. The CDR3 has 12 amino acids. Trimming pared 6 bases from V and 5 bases from J, leaving 10 bases between. Germline V gene lookup returns CDR1 MNHEY and CDR2 SVGAGI. CDR3 loop: CASSSNSETQYF. DNA of the CDR3: TGTGCCAGCAGCTCAAACTCGGAGACCCAGTACTTC.

The CDR3 region is CASSGESKPGLQFF. The CDR3 DNA follows: TGTGCCAGTAGTGGCGAATCCAAGCCAGGGTTACAGTTCTTC. The genes are TRBV19 and TRBJ2-1, with D perhaps TRBD1 (5 bases). The germline V gene encodes CDR1 LNHDA and CDR2 SQIVND (reference sequence). The V end was cut by 5 bases, the J end by 13 bases, with 21 bases between. CDR3 length: 14 amino acids. The complete variable domain, with remaining parts taken from reference TRBV19 and TRBJ2-1, reads DGGITQSPKYLFRKEGQNVTLSCEQNLNHDAMYWYRQDPGQGLRLIYYSQIVNDFQKGDIAEGYSVSREKKESFPLTVTSAQKNPTAFYLCASSGESKPGLQFFGPGTRLTVL.

The V gene is TRBV9, the J gene TRBJ2-7; TRBD2 matches 11 bases. Germline CDR1 reads SGDLS; CDR2 reads YYNGEE. The CDR3 contains 18 residues. The V gene end was trimmed by 3 bases and the J gene end by 2 bases; junction bases not matched to a gene: 13. Here the CDR3 DNA reads TGTGCCAGCAGCGCCTACCCAAAGACTAGCGGGATGACCTACGAGCAGTACTTC. It specifies CASSAYPKTSGMTYEQYF.

This clone came up once. The rearrangement links TRBV4-1 to TRBJ1-5; D unclear. V dropped 0 bases and J dropped 4 bases, with 16 bases sitting between them. Germline CDR1 is MGHRA and CDR2 is YSYEKL. The CDR3 runs 17 residues. In nucleotides, the CDR3 is TGCGCCAGCAGCCAAGATTCGGAATTAGCGTTTAATCAGCCCCAGCATTTT. Amino acid sequence: CASSQDSELAFNQPQHF.

This clone was counted a few times. CDR3 in DNA: TGTGCCAGCAGTGAAGACAGGGGTATCTATGGCTACACCTTC. It translates to CASSEDRGIYGYTF. This chain links TRBV6-1 with TRBJ1-2; 7 bases are a match to TRBD1. With 1 base clipped from V and 4 bases from J, the junction kept 3 bases outside the gene matches. The CDR3 loop spans 14 amino acids. The V gene's germline CDR1 is MNHNS and CDR2 SASEGT.

The chain carries TRBV5-8 and TRBJ2-3; TRBD2 might be the D (5 bases). Trimming removed 9 bases at V and 3 bases at J, with 14 bases between. The germline gives CDR1 SGHTS, CDR2 YDEGEE. The CDR3 totals 13 residues. CDR3 DNA sequence: TGTGCCACCGGGGTGGCAGGTACAGATACGCAGTATTTT. It encodes CATGVAGTDTQYF.

The chain recombines TRBV4-1 with TRBJ1-6; the D gene is possibly TRBD1 (6 bases). Germline CDR1 and CDR2: MGHRA and YSYEKL. With 1 base removed from V and 5 bases from J, the gap between germline ends came to 9 bases. The CDR3 extends over 15 amino acids. The CDR3 is CASSQVDRDNSPLHF. Here the CDR3 DNA reads TGCGCCAGCAGCCAAGTGGACAGAGATAATTCACCCCTCCACTTT.

The chain recombines TRBV9 with TRBJ2-5; D tentatively reads TRBD1 or TRBD2 (5 bases each). The CDR3 spans 17 residues. V was pared by 3 bases and J by 1 base, with 19 bases between. Germline V gene data show CDR1 as SGDLS and CDR2 as YYNGEE. CDR3 in DNA: TGTGCCAGCAGCGCAACCGGGACCTCAGCCACCCAAGAGACCCAGTACTTC. This sequence encodes CASSATGTSATQETQYF.

V gene TRBV5-6 combines with J gene TRBJ1-6; D remains unclear. V was clipped by 4 bases and J by 5 bases, with 13 bases between them. The CDR3 spans 15 residues. CDR1 is SGHDT and CDR2 is YYEEEE in the germline V gene. The CDR3 sequence: CASSGRTEDNSPLHF. The CDR3 bases are TGTGCCAGCAGCGGACGGACGGAGGATAATTCACCCCTCCACTTT.

This clone was detected once. The chain is built from TRBV30 and TRBJ2-5; the D is unclear. The CDR3 totals 10 residues. CDR1 GTSNPN and CDR2 SVGIG come from the germline V gene (reference sequence). The germline V and J ends were trimmed by 2 bases and 5 bases, with 3 bases remaining between them. DNA of the CDR3: TGTGCCTGGAGTAGCGAGACCCAGTACTTC. This sequence encodes CAWSSETQYF.

This clone has only a few counts. At one boundary the junction diverges from the germline segment, which might be a read error. The rearrangement uses TRBV3-1 (or the pseudogene TRBV3-2) and TRBJ2-3; D unclear. The CDR3 runs 9 residues. Germline CDR1 reads LGHDT; CDR2 reads YNNKEL (reference sequence). DNA of the CDR3: TGTGCCACCCGGGTCGACTTTCAATTT. Amino acid sequence: CATRVDFQF.

The chain recombines TRBV5-6 with TRBJ1-5; D unclear. V was trimmed by 1 base and J by 7 bases, leaving 9 bases between them. This CDR3 comprises 13 residues. The germline gives CDR1 SGHDT, CDR2 YYEEEE. CDR3 protein: CASSLSQNQPQHF. The CDR3 region has the DNA TGTGCCAGCAGCTTGTCCCAGAACCAGCCCCAGCATTTT.

Here the CDR3 reads CASSLPGMDEQFF. DNA of the CDR3: TGTGCCAGCAGTTTGCCAGGGATGGATGAGCAGTTCTTC. The chain couples TRBV28 to TRBJ2-1, with a tentative D call TRBD1 (5 bases). Germline CDR1 MDHEN, CDR2 SYDVKM. This CDR3 spans 13 amino acids. Trimming removed 3 bases from V and 8 bases from J, with 11 bases in between.